What follows are 27 T cell receptor beta chains derived from one specimen sequenced in a study of T cell clonotyping in hematopoietic cell transplantation. Method: immunoSEQ multiplex PCR; TCRdb's copy keeps in-frame clones and lacks some. The table includes over 35,000 clones, 80% to 90% detected once. Input material: peripheral blood mononuclear cells. These receptors were obtained from a woman in her forties in good health. Some clones in this sample may be carry-over from other donors' samples.

This chain links TRBV2 with TRBJ2-7; 10 positions agree with TRBD1. The CDR3 contains 13 residues. Germline-derived CDR1 and CDR2 are SNHLY and FYNNEI. Trimming took 11 bases from V and 3 from J; bases not matched to a gene: 7. The CDR3 loop reads CAGRTGGDYEQYF. CDR3 DNA: TGTGCCGGGCGGACAGGGGGGGACTACGAGCAGTACTTC.

The chain couples TRBV9 to TRBJ1-1; possibly TRBD1 for D (5 bases). The germline V gene has CDR1 SGDLS and CDR2 YYNGEE. Trimming removed 4 bases at V and 4 bases at J, with 26 bases between. The length of the CDR3 is 18 residues. CDR3 coding DNA: TGTGCCAGCAGCCCTCGCTCCCCGCTAGGGGATGGAGCCACTGAAGCTTTCTTT. It encodes CASSPRSPLGDGATEAFF.

The chain uses TRBV28 and TRBJ1-2, with 7 bases fitting TRBD1. CDR3 length: 16 residues. V gave up 4 bases and J gave up 8 bases; unmatched junction bases: 16. CDR1 is MDHEN, CDR2 SYDVKM, per germline. CDR3 loop: CASSSPGERTGGGYTF. As DNA, the CDR3 is TGTGCCAGCAGTTCACCCGGAGAACGGACAGGCGGCGGCTACACCTTC.

This chain connects TRBV5-1 to TRBJ1-4, with D perhaps TRBD1 (5 bases). V was clipped by 0 bases and J by 6 bases, with 9 bases between them. The germline V gene has CDR1 SGHRS and CDR2 YFSETQ. This CDR3 comprises 14 residues. CDR3 sequence: CASSLVLGDEKLFF. As DNA, the CDR3 is TGCGCCAGCAGCTTGGTTTTAGGGGATGAAAAACTGTTTTTT.

V usage is TRBV29-1 and J usage is TRBJ2-2; D is possibly TRBD2 (5 bases). Trimming shortened V by 7 bases and J by 1 base, and 16 bases separated the two germline ends. Looked up from germline, CDR1 is SQVTM and CDR2 is ANQGSEA. The length of the CDR3 is 15 residues. CDR3 DNA sequence: TGCAGCGCAACCTCTGGACGGGAGAACACCGGGGAGCTGTTTTTT. This sequence encodes CSATSGRENTGELFF.

Only one count was recorded for this clone. The chain has TRBV28 and TRBJ1-1, with D perhaps TRBD1 (5 bases). Trimming removed 8 bases from V and 3 bases from J, with 13 bases in between. The CDR3 contains 13 residues. Germline-derived CDR1 and CDR2 are MDHEN and SYDVKM. The CDR3 sequence: CASGTQIYTEAFF. DNA of the CDR3: TGTGCCAGCGGGACCCAGATCTACACTGAAGCTTTCTTT.

The chain carries TRBV19 and TRBJ2-7; D is unresolved. The CDR3 runs to 12 residues. Per germline, CDR1 LNHDA and CDR2 SQIVND (reference sequence). With 10 bases removed from V and 9 bases from J, the gap between germline ends came to 19 bases. This CDR3 is CATSDPPTRQYF. CDR3 in DNA: TGTGCCACTTCGGACCCACCTACGAGGCAGTACTTC.

The rearrangement joins TRBV5-1 to TRBJ2-2; TRBD2 agrees at 12 bases. Germline trimming cut 3 bases from V and 8 bases from J; bases unmatched to any gene: 5. The CDR3 has 15 amino acids. Germline V gene lookup returns CDR1 SGHRS and CDR2 YFSETQ. CDR3 bases: TGCGCCAGCAGCTCTACTAGCGGGAGGCGTGGGGAGCTGTTTTTT. Translation gives CASSSTSGRRGELFF.

The CDR3 protein is CASGEGEDTEAFF. Here the CDR3 DNA reads TGTGCCAGTGGCGAGGGGGAGGACACTGAAGCTTTCTTT. The genes are TRBV19 and TRBJ1-1, with D possibly being TRBD1 (6 bases). From germline, CDR1 is LNHDA and CDR2 SQIVND (reference sequence). V was pared by 8 bases and J by 3 bases, with 13 bases between. There are 13 residues in the CDR3.

The V gene is TRBV11-3, the J gene TRBJ2-3; D not resolved. The V gene's germline CDR1 is SGHNT and CDR2 YENEEA. This CDR3 is built from 13 residues. V was pared by 2 bases and J by 4 bases, with 7 bases between. CDR3 amino acids: CASSLRSADTQYF. DNA for the CDR3: TGTGCCAGCAGCTTAAGGTCAGCAGATACGCAGTATTTT.

This clone occurred once. J is TRBJ2-7 and V is TRBV27; weak D call: TRBD2 (6 bases). V was shortened by 0 bases and J by 7 bases, with 16 bases between the two germline ends. The V gene's germline CDR1 is MNHEY and CDR2 SMNVEV (reference sequence). The CDR3 consists of 15 residues. The CDR3 coding sequence is TGTGCCAGCAGTTTATCAATTGACGGGAGCCGGGAGCAGTACTTC. Its translation: CASSLSIDGSREQYF.

This clone was found once. This chain uses TRBV28 with TRBJ1-2, with 7 bases identical to TRBD1. The CDR3 has 11 residues. CDR1 MDHEN and CDR2 SYDVKM come from the germline V gene. Losses at the gene ends were 9 bases for V and 8 bases for J; bases not matched to a gene: 6. The CDR3 bases are TGTGCCAGTGAGACAGGGCTCGGCTACACCTTC. Translated, it gives CASETGLGYTF.

The chain uses TRBV6-7 and TRBJ2-7, with 13 bases matching TRBD2. TRBV6-7 is an ORF, and what it does is uncertain. V lost 2 bases and J lost 2; bases outside the gene matches: 15. The CDR3 covers 20 residues. CDR3: CASSYPQGTSGAKRTYEQYF. The CDR3 region has the DNA TGTGCCAGCAGTTACCCGCAAGGGACTAGCGGGGCGAAAAGGACCTACGAGCAGTACTTC.

This chain connects TRBV7-8 to TRBJ2-3, with 7 bases fitting TRBD2. The CDR3 is 16 amino acids. Trimming removed 5 bases from V and 5 bases from J; junction bases left unmatched: 13. Germline loops: CDR1 SGHVS, CDR2 FQNEAQ. The CDR3 DNA reads TGTGCCAGCAGCGCAGACAGCGGGACTACCCAAGATACGCAGTATTTT. This sequence encodes CASSADSGTTQDTQYF.

V gene TRBV5-1 combines with J gene TRBJ2-3; no reliable D call. CDR3 length: 12 residues. The germline CDR1 and CDR2 sequences are SGHRS and YFSETQ. V was cut by 4 bases and J by 1 base, with 4 bases left in between. For the CDR3, the DNA is TGCGCCAGCAGCGGAGGCACAGATACGCAGTATTTT. Translating gives CASSGGTDTQYF.

The chain has TRBV19 and TRBJ2-3; D gene uncertain. Trimming stripped 3 bases from V and 3 bases from J, with 7 bases between. This CDR3 is 13 amino acids long. Germline V gives CDR1 LNHDA, CDR2 SQIVND (reference sequence). The CDR3: CASSIVGTDTQYF. CDR3 sequence (DNA): TGTGCCAGTAGTATTGTGGGAACAGATACGCAGTATTTT.

This clone was observed a single time. The rearrangement uses TRBV29-1 and TRBJ2-7; D gene ambiguous. The CDR3 has 12 residues. Germline values: CDR1 SQVTM, CDR2 ANQGSEA. With 4 bases removed from V and 0 bases from J, the gap between germline ends came to 7 bases. The CDR3, as DNA: TGCAGCGTTGCCAGGAACTCCTACGAGCAGTACTTC. It specifies CSVARNSYEQYF.

The chain combines TRBV6-1 with TRBJ2-2; D unresolved. CDR1 MNHNS and CDR2 SASEGT come from the germline V gene. The V end lost 2 bases, the J end lost 7 bases, and 11 bases lay between the germline ends. The length of the CDR3 is 14 residues. The CDR3 region has the DNA TGTGCCAGCAGTGAAATTCAAGTCGGCGGGGAGCTGTTTTTT. Amino acid sequence: CASSEIQVGGELFF.

This chain links TRBV6-5 with TRBJ1-2, with D possibly being TRBD1 (6 bases). Deletions cut 5 bases from V and 4 bases from J, with 11 bases between. CDR3 length: 13 residues. Germline V gene data show CDR1 as MNHEY and CDR2 as SVGAGI. CDR3 region: CASSRTAIYGYTF. The CDR3 bases are TGTGCCAGCAGTAGGACAGCCATCTATGGCTACACCTTC.

The V gene is TRBV28, the J gene TRBJ1-4; tentatively, D is TRBD1 (6 bases). The CDR3 has 14 residues. CDR1 and CDR2 from the germline V gene are MDHEN and SYDVKM. V was trimmed by 6 bases and J by 3 bases, leaving 11 bases between them. Written as DNA, the CDR3 is TGTGCCAGCAGAAAGACAGGATCTAATGAAAAACTGTTTTTT. As protein: CASRKTGSNEKLFF.

This clone showed up just a few times. Additional DNA sequences in this sample encode the identical CDR3. CDR3 amino acids: CASSFGTGLYEQYF. CDR3 nucleotides: TGTGCCAGCAGCTTCGGGACAGGACTCTACGAGCAGTACTTC. V and J are TRBV5-6 and TRBJ2-7, with 8 bases aligning to TRBD1. With V trimmed by 2 bases and J by 3 bases, 4 bases remained unmatched. The CDR3 extends over 14 amino acids. Germline-derived CDR1 and CDR2 are SGHDT and YYEEEE.

The chain carries TRBV25-1 and TRBJ1-1; D remains ambiguous. This CDR3 is built from 12 residues. V lost 9 bases, J lost 0 bases, and 8 bases lay in between. Germline loops: CDR1 MGHDK, CDR2 SYGVNS. The CDR3 DNA is TGTGCCAGGCGGACTGTGAACACTGAAGCTTTCTTT. Translated, it gives CARRTVNTEAFF. Together with reference TRBV25-1 and TRBJ1-1, the CDR3 gives the full variable domain: EADIYQTPRYLVIGTGKKITLECSQTMGHDKMYWYQQDPGMELHLIHYSYGVNSTEKGDLSSESTVSRIRTEHFPLTLESARPSHTSQYLCARRTVNTEAFFGQGTRLTVV.

This sequence joins TRBV30 and TRBJ2-4; 10 bases map to TRBD1. V shed 4 bases, J shed 6 bases, and the junction held 6 bases outside the gene matches. In germline, CDR1 is GTSNPN, CDR2 SVGIG (reference sequence). The CDR3 has 14 amino acids. The CDR3 DNA is TGTGCCTGGACTCCGGGACAGGGGTTAAACATTCAGTACTTC. This translates into CAWTPGQGLNIQYF.

This chain connects TRBV5-4 to TRBJ1-1; D unclear. The CDR3 length is 15 residues. V was pared by 0 bases and J by 0 bases, with 9 bases between. CDR1 SGHNT and CDR2 YYREEE come from the germline V gene (reference sequence). The CDR3 coding sequence is TGTGCCAGCAGCTTGGAGAGGGAACTGAACACTGAAGCTTTCTTT. It translates to CASSLERELNTEAFF. Complete variable domain (other parts from reference TRBV5-4 and TRBJ1-1): ETGVTQSPTHLIKTRGQQVTLRCSSQSGHNTVSWYQQALGQGPQFIFQYYREEENGRGNFPPRFSGLQFPNYSSELNVNALELDDSALYLCASSLERELNTEAFFGQGTRLTVV.

The chain couples TRBV5-1 to TRBJ1-2; 8 positions match TRBD1. Germline V gene data show CDR1 as SGHRS and CDR2 as YFSETQ. J lost 8 bases, V lost 4 bases, and 7 bases had no gene match. This CDR3 contains 13 residues. The CDR3 nucleotides are TGCGCCAGCAGCGTGACAGGGGCGGGGGGCTACACCTTC. Protein product: CASSVTGAGGYTF. The whole variable domain, remainder taken from reference TRBV5-1 and TRBJ1-2, is KAGVTQTPRYLIKTRGQQVTLSCSPISGHRSVSWYQQTPGQGLQFLFEYFSETQRNKGNFPGRFSGRQFSNSRSEMNVSTLELGDSALYLCASSVTGAGGYTFGSGTRLTVV.

The V and J genes are TRBV18 and TRBJ1-2; 7 bases map to TRBD1. Looked up from germline, CDR1 is KGHSH and CDR2 is LQKENI. After removal of 6 bases from V and 5 bases from J, the junction contained 6 bases not matched to a gene. The CDR3 spans 13 residues. CDR3: CASSPGTEYGYTF. In nucleotides, the CDR3 is TGTGCCAGCTCTCCCGGGACAGAGTATGGCTACACCTTC.

The genes are TRBV28 and TRBJ1-1; D unclear. V lost 7 bases and J 2 bases, leaving 17 bases between the germline ends. The CDR3 is 15 amino acids. Germline CDR1 MDHEN, CDR2 SYDVKM. The CDR3 reads CASTTERPSNTEAFF. CDR3 nucleotide sequence: TGTGCCAGCACGACGGAACGCCCTTCTAACACTGAAGCTTTCTTT.